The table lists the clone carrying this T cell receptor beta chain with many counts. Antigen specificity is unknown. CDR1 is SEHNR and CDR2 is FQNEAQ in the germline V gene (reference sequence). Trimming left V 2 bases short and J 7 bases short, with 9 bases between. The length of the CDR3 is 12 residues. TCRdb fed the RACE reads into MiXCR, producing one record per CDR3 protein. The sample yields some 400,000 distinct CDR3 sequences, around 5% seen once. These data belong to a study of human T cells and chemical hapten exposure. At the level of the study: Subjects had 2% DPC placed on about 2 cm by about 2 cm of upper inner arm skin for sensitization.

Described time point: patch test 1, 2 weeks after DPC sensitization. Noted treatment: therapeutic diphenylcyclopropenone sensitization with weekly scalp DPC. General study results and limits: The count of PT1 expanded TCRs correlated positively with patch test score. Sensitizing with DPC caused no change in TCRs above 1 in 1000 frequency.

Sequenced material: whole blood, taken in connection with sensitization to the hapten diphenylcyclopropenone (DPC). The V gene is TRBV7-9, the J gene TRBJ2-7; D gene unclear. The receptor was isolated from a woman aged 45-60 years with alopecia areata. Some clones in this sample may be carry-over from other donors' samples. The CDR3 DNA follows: TGTGCCAGCAGCTTAAGTTACGGGGAGCAGTACTTC. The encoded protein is CASSLSYGEQYF.